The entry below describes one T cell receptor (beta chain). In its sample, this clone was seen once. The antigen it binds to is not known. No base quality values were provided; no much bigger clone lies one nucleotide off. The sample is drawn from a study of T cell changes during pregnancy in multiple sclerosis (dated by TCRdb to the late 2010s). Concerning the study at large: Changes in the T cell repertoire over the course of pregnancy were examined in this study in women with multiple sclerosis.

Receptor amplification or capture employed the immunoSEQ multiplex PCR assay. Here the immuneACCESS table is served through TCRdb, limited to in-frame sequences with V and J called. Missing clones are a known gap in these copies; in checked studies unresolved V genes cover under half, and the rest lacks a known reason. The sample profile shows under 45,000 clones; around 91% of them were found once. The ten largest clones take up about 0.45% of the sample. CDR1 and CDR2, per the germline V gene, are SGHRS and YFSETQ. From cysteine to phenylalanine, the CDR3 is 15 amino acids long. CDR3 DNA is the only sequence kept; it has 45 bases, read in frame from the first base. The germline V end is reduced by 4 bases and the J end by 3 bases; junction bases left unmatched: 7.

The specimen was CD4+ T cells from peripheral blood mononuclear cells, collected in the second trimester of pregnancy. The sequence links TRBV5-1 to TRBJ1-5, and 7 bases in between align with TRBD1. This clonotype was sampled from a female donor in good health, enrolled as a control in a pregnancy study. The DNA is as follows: TGCGCCAGCAGCCAGGGGACAGCCCTCAATCAGCCCCAGCATTTT. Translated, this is CASSQGTALNQPQHF.